A selection of T cell receptor beta chains follows, all from one sample in a study of cytomegalovirus exposure and HLA in healthy donors. The protocol was immunoSEQ multiplex PCR, while the TCRdb copy is restricted to in-frame clones and leaves out a portion. The sample lists about 35,000 clones; about 80% were seen once. Source material: PBMCs. These receptors all stem from a male donor in good health and CMV-seronegative. The CDR3 runs from the conserved cysteine through the conserved F or W. The D gene is left open where the match is weak. Part of the rows lack a size; the others show once, few, many or a class for expanded clones.

>.|TRBV5-4|TRBJ2-3|.
TGTGCCAGCAGCCCGGACTACGGCGGGAGCACAGATACGCAGTATTTT
CASSPDYGGSTDTQYF
>.|TRBV28|TRBJ1-2|.
TGTGCCAGCAGTCAGGGTAGTACTAACTATGGCTACACCTTC
CASSQGSTNYGYTF
>.|TRBV25-1|TRBJ2-1|TRBD2
TGTGCCAGCAGTGAGGGAGCGGGAGGGAACGAGCAGTTCTTC
CASSEGAGGNEQFF
>.|TRBV15|TRBJ1-1|TRBD1
TGTGCCACCTCTCGACAGGGGAACACTGAAGCTTTCTTT
CATSRQGNTEAFF
>.|TRBV5-1|TRBJ1-2|TRBD1
TGCGCCAGCAGCACGGGACAGGGTGCAGGCTACACCTTC
CASSTGQGAGYTF
>.|TRBV6-1|TRBJ1-3|TRBD1
TGTGCCAGCAGTGAACCGCGGGACAGGGGTAGAAACACCATATATTTT
CASSEPRDRGRNTIYF
>medium-sized|TRBV7-2|TRBJ1-1|.
TGTGCCAGCAGCTTAGTGTCTATGAACACTGAAGCTTTCTTT
CASSLVSMNTEAFF
>.|TRBV7-3|TRBJ2-5|.
TGTGCCAGCAGCTTAGGTGGCGGGGTTCAAGAGACCCAGTACTTC
CASSLGGGVQETQYF
>.|TRBV6-5|TRBJ2-2|.
TGTGCCAGCAGTTTTGATCGGGACACCGGGGAGCTGTTTTTT
CASSFDRDTGELFF
>.|TRBV7-9|TRBJ1-5|.
TGTGCCAGCAGCGAAACAGGGTTCAATCAGCCCCAGCATTTT
CASSETGFNQPQHF
>.|TRBV10-3|TRBJ1-2|TRBD1
TGTGCCATCAGGCCGACAGGGACGAACTATGGCTACACCTTC
CAIRPTGTNYGYTF
>.|TRBV19|TRBJ1-2|.
TGTGCCAGCAAATCTAGGGCCAGGGGCATCTATGGCTACACCTTC
CASKSRARGIYGYTF
>.|TRBV7-9|TRBJ2-1|TRBD1
TGTGCCAGCAGCTCCACAAACGACCCGGGACAGGGGCGCAATGAGCAGTTCTTC
CASSSTNDPGQGRNEQFF
>.|TRBV30|TRBJ2-3|TRBD2
TGTGCCTGGCAGCGGGGGGTCACAGATACGCAGTATTTT
CAWQRGVTDTQYF
>few|TRBV23-1|TRBJ1-2|TRBD1
TGCGCCAGCAGTCAACCCGGGACAGGGAACTATGGCTACACCTTC
CASSQPGTGNYGYTF
>.|TRBV11-3|TRBJ2-3|.
TGTGCCAGCAGCGCGGGACTTAATACGCAGTATTTT
CASSAGLNTQYF
>.|TRBV19|TRBJ1-3|TRBD1
TGTGCCACCGGGACAGGACTTCGAAACTCTGGAAACACCATATATTTT
CATGTGLRNSGNTIYF
>.|TRBV2|TRBJ1-3|.
TGTGCCAGCAGTGAGCAGGGATTCGAAAACACCATATATTTT
CASSEQGFENTIYF
>.|TRBV29-1|TRBJ2-3|.
TGCAGCGTTGAGTCTACTAGCCTTCGTACAGATACGCAGTATTTT
CSVESTSLRTDTQYF
>.|TRBV14|TRBJ1-4|TRBD1
TGTGCCAGCAGCCGCGGGACAGGGAGAGAAAAACTGTTTTTT
CASSRGTGREKLFF
>.|TRBV27|TRBJ2-7|.
TGTGCCAGCAGTCCTGGCGGGAACCCCCTCGAGCAGTACTTC
CASSPGGNPLEQYF
>.|TRBV6-1|TRBJ1-1|.
TGTGCCAGCAGTGAGGGCAGCGAGGGTACTGAAGCTTTCTTT
CASSEGSEGTEAFF
>.|TRBV5-1|TRBJ1-1|.
TGCGCCAGCAGCTGGGCTAAGGGGAAAGGTAACACTGAAGCTTTCTTT
CASSWAKGKGNTEAFF
>.|TRBV6-4|TRBJ1-6|TRBD1
TGTGCCAGCAGTGACGGGACAGGGGGCAATTCACCCCTCCACTTT
CASSDGTGGNSPLHF
>few|TRBV28|TRBJ1-4|TRBD1
TGTGCCAGCAGTTTCCTCACAGGGGGAGATGAAAAACTGTTTTTT
CASSFLTGGDEKLFF
>once|TRBV27|TRBJ2-1|.
.
CASSSSPRDRAYNEQFF
>.|TRBV29-1|TRBJ2-2|TRBD2
TGCAGCATCGGGGGTAGGACTAGCGGGAGTACCGGGGAGCTGTTTTTT
CSIGGRTSGSTGELFF
>.|TRBV28|TRBJ1-1|.
TGTGCCAGCAGTCCCCCAGTTGTACAGGGGAACACTGAAGCTTTCTTT
CASSPPVVQGNTEAFF
>.|TRBV28|TRBJ2-7|TRBD1
TGTGCCAGCACGACAGGGGGCGGAACCCCCGAGCAGTACTTC
CASTTGGGTPEQYF
>.|TRBV28|TRBJ1-6|.
TGTGCCAGCAGTCGGGGAGGGGGGAGTAATTCACCCCTCCACTTT
CASSRGGGSNSPLHF
>.|TRBV5-1|TRBJ2-3|TRBD2
TGCGCCAGCAGCTTGGGGACTAGCGGAATAGATACGCAGTATTTT
CASSLGTSGIDTQYF
>.|TRBV19|TRBJ1-2|.
TGTGCCAGTAGTCCCGACAGGACCCCTCTCTATGGCTACACCTTC
CASSPDRTPLYGYTF
>.|TRBV7-3|TRBJ1-2|.
TGTGCCAGCGGGGGGTCTGAAGGCTACACCTTC
CASGGSEGYTF
>.|TRBV6-1|TRBJ2-7|.
TGTGCCAGCCGCGGACAGAGGAGACCCTACGAGCAGTACTTC
CASRGQRRPYEQYF
>.|TRBV6-6|TRBJ1-1|TRBD1
TGTGCCAGCAGATGGACAGGGAGTTGGACTGAAGCTTTCTTT
CASRWTGSWTEAFF
>.|TRBV4-3|TRBJ2-3|.
TGCGCCAGCAGCCAAGATCAAGGGAGATGGGATACGCAGTATTTT
CASSQDQGRWDTQYF
>.|TRBV2|TRBJ2-1|TRBD1
TGTGCCAGCGCGAGGGACAGCTCCTACAATGAGCAGTTCTTC
CASARDSSYNEQFF
>.|TRBV2|TRBJ2-7|.
TGTGCCAGCAGTGACAGGACCTACGAGCAGTACTTC
CASSDRTYEQYF
>.|TRBV4-2|TRBJ2-3|TRBD2
TGTGCCAGCAGCCGTAGCGGGGGGCTAGATACGCAGTATTTT
CASSRSGGLDTQYF
>once|TRBV4-1|TRBJ2-1|TRBD2
TGCGCCAGCAGCCAAGGGCTATTAATGAGGGAGGGTGAGCAGTTCTTC
CASSQGLLMREGEQFF
>once|TRBV5-1|TRBJ2-1|TRBD2
TGCGCCAGCAGCCACGGACAGCATAGCGGGGGAGGTCTAAATGAGCAGTTCTTC
CASSHGQHSGGGLNEQFF
>once|TRBV28|TRBJ1-1|.
TGTGCCAGCAGTTTATCTACGAACACTGAAGCTTTCTTT
CASSLSTNTEAFF
>.|TRBV18|TRBJ1-1|.
TGTGCCAGCTCACCACTAAAGGGACTTTTGAACACTGAAGCTTTCTTT
CASSPLKGLLNTEAFF
>.|TRBV6-6|TRBJ1-6|.
TGTGCCAGCATCCTCCACAGGCTCGGAACCCTCCACTTT
CASILHRLGTLHF
>.|TRBV28|TRBJ1-5|TRBD1
TGTGCCAGCACGACAGGGGGCAATCAGCCCCAGCATTTT
CASTTGGNQPQHF
>few|TRBV7-8|TRBJ2-1|TRBD2
TGTGCCAGCAGCCCCCGGACTAGCTACAATGAGCAGTTCTTC
CASSPRTSYNEQFF
>.|TRBV12-5|TRBJ1-2|TRBD1
TGTGCTAGTGGTTTGGGATCGGACAGGGCCCCCTATGGCTACACCTTC
CASGLGSDRAPYGYTF
>.|TRBV9|TRBJ1-4|TRBD1
TGTGCCAGCAGCGCTCAGGGGGCGTCTCGAGTAGGTGAAAAACTGTTTTTT
CASSAQGASRVGEKLFF
>.|TRBV7-3|TRBJ2-1|TRBD1
TGTGCCAGCAGCTTAGGGACAGCCTACAATGAGCAGTTCTTC
CASSLGTAYNEQFF
>.|TRBV9|TRBJ2-1|TRBD1
TGTGCCAGCAGAGTAGGGTTGGACAGGGGTTTCGATGAGCAGTTCTTC
CASRVGLDRGFDEQFF
>.|TRBV5-4|TRBJ2-5|.
TGTGCCAGCAGCGGGGGGAGTAGGGAGACCCAGTACTTC
CASSGGSRETQYF
>.|TRBV2|TRBJ2-3|TRBD1
TGTGCCAGCAGACAGGGGGCAGATACGCAGTATTTT
CASRQGADTQYF
>.|TRBV5-1|TRBJ2-5|.
TGCGCCAGCAGCCCGGTGGCTAGCAATCGCGCGGAGACCCAGTACTTC
CASSPVASNRAETQYF
>.|TRBV28|TRBJ1-1|.
TGTGCCAGCAGTTCCGCAGGGAACACTGAAGCTTTCTTT
CASSSAGNTEAFF